These 17 T cell receptor beta chains came from one sample sequenced in a study of cytomegalovirus exposure and HLA in healthy donors. The PCR ran on 60 Vbeta and 13 Jbeta primers. Profiled with immunoSEQ multiplex PCR; TCRdb holds only in-frame clones, not every one. The sample contains more than 150,000 clones, roughly 88% of which appear only once. Sequencing used PBMCs. The receptor set was obtained from a girl aged 2 to 10 in good health and CMV-seropositive.

V gene TRBV14 combines with J gene TRBJ2-5; 7 bases are shared with TRBD1. The CDR3 is 15 amino acids. With 3 bases clipped from V and 9 bases from J, the junction kept 13 bases outside the gene matches. Per the germline V gene, CDR1 is SGHDN and CDR2 is FVKESK. The CDR3 region has the DNA TGTGCCAGCAGCCAGAACAGGGGCATGACCGGGGCCCAGTACTTC. Its protein is CASSQNRGMTGAQYF.

V and J are TRBV25-1 and TRBJ1-2; no clear D gene. The V gene lost 1 base and the J gene lost 8 bases, with 11 bases spanning the gap. Germline V CDR1 and CDR2: MGHDK, SYGVNS. CDR3 size: 13 residues. Here the CDR3 DNA reads TGTGCCAGCAGTGAATTCGGGGTACGCGGCTACACCTTC. Translating it yields CASSEFGVRGYTF.

The gene calls are TRBV12-5 and TRBJ2-3, with D possibly matching TRBD2 (6 bases). CDR3 length: 15 amino acids. Trimming took 6 bases from V and 6 from J, leaving 19 bases between them. CDR1 is LGHNT, CDR2 FRNRAP, per germline. The CDR3 loop reads CASGPRLVYGDTQYF. The DNA of the CDR3 is TGTGCTAGTGGGCCCCGACTAGTATATGGGGATACGCAGTATTTT. Drawing the rest from reference TRBV12-5 and TRBJ2-3, the complete variable domain is DARVTQTPRHKVTEMGQEVTMRCQPILGHNTVFWYRQTMMQGLELLAYFRNRAPLDDSGMPKDRFSAEMPDATLATLKIQPSEPRDSAVYFCASGPRLVYGDTQYFGPGTRLTVL.

The CDR3 DNA reads TGTGCCAGCAACCCTGGGACACCTCAAGAGACCCAGTACTTC. Amino acids: CASNPGTPQETQYF. V gene TRBV6-1 combines with J gene TRBJ2-5; TRBD1 is a possible D gene (6 bases). In germline, CDR1 is MNHNS, CDR2 SASEGT. The CDR3 extends over 14 amino acids. V was pared by 7 bases and J by 2 bases, with 14 bases between.

The genes are TRBV18 and TRBJ2-3, with D maybe TRBD1 (6 bases). V was clipped by 2 bases and J by 1 base, with 19 bases between them. The CDR3 extends over 18 amino acids. Germline CDR1 reads KGHSH; CDR2 reads LQKENI. The CDR3 spells CASSPKRGREIRTDTQYF. CDR3 nucleotides: TGTGCCAGCTCACCAAAAAGGGGGAGAGAAATTCGCACAGATACGCAGTATTTT.

For the CDR3, the DNA is TGCGCCAGCAGTTCTGGACTGGGCACTGAAGCTTTCTTT. Translation: CASSSGLGTEAFF. The gene calls are TRBV5-1 and TRBJ1-1; D not certain. The CDR3 consists of 13 residues. Trimming shortened V by 5 bases and J by 4 bases, and 12 bases separated the two germline ends. Germline assignment: CDR1 SGHRS and CDR2 YFSETQ.

CDR3 in DNA: TGTGCCAGCAGTACAGGGAACACTGAAGCTTTCTTT. Translating gives CASSTGNTEAFF. The rearrangement joins TRBV6-1 to TRBJ1-1; tentative D call: TRBD1 (5 bases). The V end was cut by 5 bases, the J end by 1 base, with 5 bases between. Germline CDR1 reads MNHNS; CDR2 reads SASEGT. The CDR3 consists of 12 residues.

The rearrangement links TRBV5-6 to TRBJ2-3, with 10 nucleotides matching TRBD2. Germline V CDR1 and CDR2: SGHDT, YYEEEE. The CDR3 contains 17 residues. The J segment lost 3 bases and the V segment lost 2 bases, leaving 9 bases of the junction unmatched. The CDR3 nucleotides are TGTGCCAGCAGCTTTTTCGCTACTAGCGGGACTACAGATACGCAGTATTTT. Its protein product is CASSFFATSGTTDTQYF. Filled out from reference TRBV5-6 and TRBJ2-3, the complete variable domain reads DAGVTQSPTHLIKTRGQQVTLRCSPKSGHDTVSWYQQALGQGPQFIFQYYEEEERQRGNFPDRFSGHQFPNYSSELNVNALLLGDSALYLCASSFFATSGTTDTQYFGPGTRLTVL.

The chain combines TRBV9 with TRBJ2-7; 7 bases line up with TRBD2. The CDR3 length is 14 residues. After removal of 3 bases from V and 2 bases from J, the junction contained 5 bases not matched to a gene. The germline gives CDR1 SGDLS, CDR2 YYNGEE. CDR3 sequence (DNA): TGTGCCAGCAGCGCCGCCGGGGGGACCTACGAGCAGTACTTC. The encoded protein is CASSAAGGTYEQYF.

The chain recombines TRBV13 with TRBJ1-1, with D hard to call. From germline, CDR1 is PRHDT and CDR2 FYEKMQ (reference sequence). V gave up 3 bases and J gave up 2 bases, with 7 bases separating them. CDR3 length: 13 residues. CDR3 sequence (DNA): TGTGCCAGCAGCTTGAGCGGAAACACTGAAGCTTTCTTT. As protein: CASSLSGNTEAFF.

The V call is TRBV5-1, the J call TRBJ1-2; 8 positions agree with TRBD1. The germline V gene has CDR1 SGHRS and CDR2 YFSETQ. This CDR3 spans 14 amino acids. With 6 bases clipped from V and 8 bases from J, the junction kept 12 bases outside the gene matches. CDR3: CASNGGQGVEGYTF. CDR3 bases: TGCGCCAGCAACGGTGGACAGGGAGTAGAGGGCTACACCTTC.

The chain combines TRBV6-1 with TRBJ1-2; weak D call: TRBD1 (6 bases). Germline CDR1 reads MNHNS; CDR2 reads SASEGT. V was cut by 2 bases and J by 0 bases, with 16 bases left in between. CDR3 size: 17 residues. In nucleotides, the CDR3 is TGTGCCAGCAGTGAATTCACAGGGACCTATTCTAACTATGGCTACACCTTC. Translated: CASSEFTGTYSNYGYTF.

CDR3 sequence reads: CASSRGQGVGNEKLFF. CDR3 nucleotide sequence: TGTGCCAGCAGCAGAGGACAGGGGGTTGGTAATGAAAAACTGTTTTTT. The chain recombines TRBV2 with TRBJ1-4, with 10 positions matching TRBD1. The CDR3 is made up of 16 amino acids. The V gene end was trimmed by 6 bases and the J gene end by 4 bases; junction bases not matched to a gene: 8. Germline-derived CDR1 and CDR2 are SNHLY and FYNNEI.

The gene calls are TRBV5-1 and TRBJ2-3; no reliable D call. This CDR3 region has 16 residues. Germline lookup yields CDR1 SGHRS and CDR2 YFSETQ. Trimming took 0 bases from V and 0 from J, leaving 11 bases between them. CDR3 in DNA: TGCGCCAGCAGCTTGGACCGCGGAGCAAGCACAGATACGCAGTATTTT. It is translated as CASSLDRGASTDTQYF.

This clone qualifies as medium-sized (0.01 to 0.1%). V is TRBV18 and J is TRBJ1-1, with 7 bases aligning to TRBD1. CDR1 and CDR2 from the germline V gene are KGHSH and LQKENI. The V gene end was trimmed by 5 bases and the J gene end by 7 bases; junction bases not matched to a gene: 10. The CDR3 is 14 amino acids. The CDR3 coding sequence is TGTGCCAGCTCATCGGAAGGGACAGAAGTTGAAGCTTTCTTT. It yields the protein CASSSEGTEVEAFF.

The CDR3 DNA reads as TGTGCCTGGAGAGGGAGAACTAGCGGGGGGCACGAGCAGTTCTTC. Its protein is CAWRGRTSGGHEQFF. The V gene is TRBV30, the J gene TRBJ2-1, with TRBD2 identical over 12 bases. The germline V gene has CDR1 GTSNPN and CDR2 SVGIG (reference sequence). The ends lost 3 bases at V and 10 bases at J; junction bases unmatched: 10. The CDR3 length is 15 residues.

This sequence joins TRBV9 and TRBJ2-7; 8 positions match TRBD2. This CDR3 region has 13 residues. Germline assignment: CDR1 SGDLS and CDR2 YYNGEE. Trimming took 7 bases from V and 6 from J; bases not matched to a gene: 9. The DNA for the CDR3 is TGTGCCAGCGCTCCGGGGGGGGATGGCGAGCAGTACTTC. Its translation is CASAPGGDGEQYF.